The sequence of this T cell receptor (beta chain) was determined in a study of shared clonotypes between healthy human individuals. Study-level background: The donor pool was made up of two women and three men aged 18 to 49. General study results and limits: Generation probabilities of non-shared clonotypes were lower (relative to those shared by all four donors).

The authors split each subset's genomic DNA evenly across several immunoSEQ plates. Produced via immunoSEQ multiplex PCR; TCRdb's table is partial and in-frame only. The sample has 2 million or so clones, over 85% seen once; the top ten hold 0.13%. The CDR3 is made up of 13 amino acids. Trimming removed 5 bases from V and 3 bases from J; junction bases left unmatched: 3. Germline V lookup: CDR1 ENHRY, CDR2 SYGVKD. Remarks on this clone: The antigen is unknown.

The V and J genes are TRBV10-3 and TRBJ2-7; TRBD1 matches at 8 bases. This TCR came from a man aged 18 to 35 in good health. Sequenced: naive CD4+ T cells sorted from blood. Stated subset: CD45RA+ positively selected. This CDR3 reads CAISTGQDYEQYF. CDR3 DNA sequence: TGTGCCATCAGTACGGGACAGGACTACGAGCAGTACTTC.